Following are 17 T cell receptor beta chains from one sample sequenced in a study of neurological immune-mediated disorders. TCRdb used MiXCR to reprocess the 5' RACE reads, holding one entry per CDR3 protein. The sample includes about 59,000 distinct CDR3 sequences, 24% of them seen just once. Time point specified: technical triplicate 2. The sample comprised PBMCs. These receptors were obtained from a man aged 60 to 75 with HTLV-1-associated myelopathy (HAM/TSP).

This clonotype was counted at least ten times. V usage is TRBV28 and J usage is TRBJ1-2; 8 bases agree with TRBD1. The CDR3 extends over 13 amino acids. Germline V gives CDR1 MDHEN, CDR2 SYDVKM. The V segment lost 5 bases and the J segment 2 bases; nucleotides outside the gene matches: 1. CDR3: CASSRQGNYGYTF. The CDR3 region has the DNA TGTGCCAGCAGTCGACAGGGGAACTATGGCTACACCTTC.

This clonotype was picked up many times. The gene calls are TRBV28 and TRBJ2-1; 12 bases agree with TRBD1. CDR1 and CDR2 (germline): MDHEN, SYDVKM. The trim removed 5 bases at V and 6 bases at J, leaving 5 bases unmatched. CDR3 length: 15 residues. CDR3 in DNA: TGTGCCAGCAGTCCGGGACAGGGGGCTCTCAATGAGCAGTTCTTC. Its translation: CASSPGQGALNEQFF.

This clonotype was picked up many times. This chain uses TRBV5-1 with TRBJ2-2; 10 bases line up with TRBD1. The CDR3 spans 16 residues. Germline V lookup: CDR1 SGHRS, CDR2 YFSETQ. After removal of 4 bases from V and 5 bases from J, the junction contained 8 bases not matched to a gene. CDR3 residues: CASSAAGTGDTGELFF. DNA for the CDR3: TGCGCCAGCAGCGCGGCCGGGACAGGGGATACCGGGGAGCTGTTTTTT.

This clonotype was detected ten times or more. The chain joins TRBV5-1 to TRBJ2-2; D is possibly TRBD1 (6 bases). Trimming took 3 bases from V and 0 from J, leaving 9 bases between them. The CDR3 extends over 15 amino acids. Germline lookup yields CDR1 SGHRS and CDR2 YFSETQ. The CDR3 is CASSWGTPNTGELFF. The CDR3 nucleotides read TGCGCCAGCAGCTGGGGGACACCGAACACCGGGGAGCTGTTTTTT.

This clonotype was observed many times. The chain combines TRBV29-1 with TRBJ2-5; D unresolved. From germline, CDR1 is SQVTM and CDR2 ANQGSEA. V gave up 5 bases and J gave up 4 bases, with 11 bases separating them. CDR3 length equals 12 residues. CDR3 DNA: TGCAGCGTTATCCAAGGGCCAGAGACCCAGTACTTC. Its translation is CSVIQGPETQYF.

This clonotype was recorded at least ten times. V is TRBV5-1 and J is TRBJ2-5; 7 bases map to TRBD2. From germline, CDR1 is SGHRS and CDR2 YFSETQ. The CDR3 is 14 amino acids. V shed 0 bases and J 5 bases; nucleotides not matched to a gene: 4. CDR3 protein: CASSLEAGAETQYF. As DNA, the CDR3 is TGCGCCAGCAGCTTGGAGGCGGGAGCGGAGACCCAGTACTTC.

In its sample, this clonotype was seen many times. This chain uses TRBV12-3 or TRBV12-4 with TRBJ2-7; 7 bases are shared with TRBD1. This CDR3 is 14 amino acids long. Trimming cost V 7 bases and J 4 bases; bases outside gene matches: 10. The DNA for the CDR3 is TGTGCCAGCATCCACCGGGACAGACCGTACGAGCAGTACTTC. Residues: CASIHRDRPYEQYF.

The chain uses TRBV19 and TRBJ2-1; D is undetermined. The CDR3 sequence is 12 residues long. From germline, CDR1 is LNHDA and CDR2 SQIVND (reference sequence). Trimming stripped 1 base from V and 7 bases from J, with 5 bases between. CDR3 coding DNA: TGTGCCAGTAGTATAGGATGGAATGAGCAGTTCTTC. Translating it yields CASSIGWNEQFF.

The table lists this clonotype with many counts. The chain combines TRBV4-1 with TRBJ2-5; D not certain. Germline values: CDR1 MGHRA, CDR2 YSYEKL. V lost 1 base and J 2 bases, leaving 5 bases between the germline ends. CDR3 size: 13 residues. The CDR3 sequence: CASSQGSQETQYF. The DNA of the CDR3 is TGCGCCAGCAGCCAAGGTAGTCAAGAGACCCAGTACTTC.

This clonotype was counted ten times or more. J is TRBJ1-2 and V is TRBV20-1; D not certain. V lost 3 bases and J lost 5, with 7 bases in between. Germline V gene lookup returns CDR1 DFQATT and CDR2 SNEGSKA (reference sequence). The CDR3 runs 11 residues. The CDR3 is CSASTDYGYTF. DNA for the CDR3: TGCAGTGCTAGTACTGATTATGGCTACACCTTC.

This clonotype came up many times. The CDR3 protein is CATSTGGATGELFF. As DNA, the CDR3 is TGTGCCACCAGTACCGGGGGGGCCACCGGGGAGCTGTTTTTT. The chain couples TRBV15 to TRBJ2-2, with 8 bases lining up with TRBD2. Germline CDR1 reads LNHNV; CDR2 reads YYDKDF (reference sequence). V lost 6 bases and J lost 4; bases outside the gene matches: 4. The CDR3 runs 14 residues.

This chain joins TRBV19 and TRBJ2-7, with 8 bases aligning to TRBD1. V was pared by 5 bases and J by 6 bases, with 12 bases of the junction left unmatched. Per the germline V gene, CDR1 is LNHDA and CDR2 is SQIVND (reference sequence). CDR3 length: 15 residues. The CDR3 region is CASSSRTGNYGEQYF. CDR3 in DNA: TGTGCCAGTAGTTCCCGGACAGGGAATTACGGCGAGCAGTACTTC.

V usage is TRBV9 and J usage is TRBJ2-3; D unresolved. The CDR3 is 12 amino acids. Trimming pared 5 bases from V and 2 bases from J, leaving 6 bases between. Germline V lookup: CDR1 SGDLS, CDR2 YYNGEE. The CDR3 region is CASRGYTDTQYF. CDR3 nucleotides: TGTGCCAGCAGAGGGTACACAGATACGCAGTATTTT.

The chain joins TRBV5-1 to TRBJ2-7; 7 nucleotides match TRBD1. CDR1 and CDR2 (germline): SGHRS, YFSETQ. V was pared by 4 bases and J by 6 bases, with 4 bases of the junction left unmatched. CDR3 size: 12 residues. CDR3 protein: CASSRQGSEQYF. The CDR3 nucleotides read TGCGCCAGCAGCCGACAGGGCTCCGAGCAGTACTTC.

This clonotype was detected ten times or more. The chain employs TRBV4-1 and TRBJ1-5; D is unclear. CDR1 and CDR2 from the germline V gene are MGHRA and YSYEKL. The CDR3 is 16 amino acids. The V and J ends lost 0 bases and 7 bases respectively, with 16 bases between them. The chain's CDR3 is CASSQDPSGGVQPQHF. The CDR3 DNA sequence: TGCGCCAGCAGCCAAGATCCCAGCGGTGGGGTGCAGCCCCAGCATTTT.

As DNA, the CDR3 is TGTGCCAGCAGCTCCACCACAGATACGCAGTATTTT. This codes for CASSSTTDTQYF. V is TRBV7-9 and J is TRBJ2-3; no definite D call. With 4 bases removed from V and 2 bases from J, the gap between germline ends came to 4 bases. Per germline, CDR1 SEHNR and CDR2 FQNEAQ (reference sequence). The CDR3 spans 12 residues.

This clonotype was recorded many times. This chain connects TRBV18 to TRBJ1-3; D uncertain. The CDR3 is 15 amino acids. Germline CDR1 and CDR2: KGHSH and LQKENI. Trimming stripped 3 bases from V and 0 bases from J, with 9 bases between. The chain's CDR3 is CASSPRTISGNTIYF. CDR3 nucleotides: TGTGCCAGCTCACCCAGGACCATCTCTGGAAACACCATATATTTT. Using reference TRBV18 and TRBJ1-3 for the parts outside the CDR3, the full variable domain is NAGVMQNPRHLVRRRGQEARLRCSPMKGHSHVYWYRQLPEEGLKFMVYLQKENIIDESGMPKERFSAEFPKEGPSILRIQQVVRGDSAAYFCASSPRTISGNTIYFGEGSWLTVV.